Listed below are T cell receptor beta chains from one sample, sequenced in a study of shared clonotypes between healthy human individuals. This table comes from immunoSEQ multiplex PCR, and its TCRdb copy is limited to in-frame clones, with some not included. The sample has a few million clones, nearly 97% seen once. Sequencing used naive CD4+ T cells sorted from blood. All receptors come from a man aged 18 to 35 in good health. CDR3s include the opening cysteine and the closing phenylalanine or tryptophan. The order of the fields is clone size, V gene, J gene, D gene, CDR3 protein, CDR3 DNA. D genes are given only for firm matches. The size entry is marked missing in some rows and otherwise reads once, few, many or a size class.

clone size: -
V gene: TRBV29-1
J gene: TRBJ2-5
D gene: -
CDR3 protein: CSVEIEGRETQYF
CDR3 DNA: TGCAGCGTTGAAATTGAGGGGAGGGAGACCCAGTACTTC

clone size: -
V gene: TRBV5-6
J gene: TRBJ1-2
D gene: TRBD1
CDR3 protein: CASTSGTVYGYTF
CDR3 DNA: TGTGCCAGCACTAGTGGGACAGTCTATGGCTACACCTTC

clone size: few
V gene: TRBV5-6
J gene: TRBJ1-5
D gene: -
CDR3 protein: CASSLMPQHF
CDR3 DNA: TGTGCCAGCAGCTTGATGCCCCAGCATTTT

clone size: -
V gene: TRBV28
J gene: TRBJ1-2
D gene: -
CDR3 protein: CASSIRQGNYGYTF
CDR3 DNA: TGTGCCAGCAGTATCCGTCAGGGTAACTATGGCTACACCTTC

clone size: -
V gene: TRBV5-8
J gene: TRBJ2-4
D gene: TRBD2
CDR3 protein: CASSGRLAIDIQYF
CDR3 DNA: TGTGCCAGCAGCGGGAGACTAGCGATAGACATTCAGTACTTC

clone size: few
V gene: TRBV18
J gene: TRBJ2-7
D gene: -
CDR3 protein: CASSPGYEQYF
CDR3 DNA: TGTGCCAGCTCACCAGGCTACGAGCAGTACTTC

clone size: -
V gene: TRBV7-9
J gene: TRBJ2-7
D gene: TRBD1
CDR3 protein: CASSRGDRANYEQYF
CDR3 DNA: TGTGCCAGCAGCCGAGGGGACAGGGCTAACTACGAGCAGTACTTC

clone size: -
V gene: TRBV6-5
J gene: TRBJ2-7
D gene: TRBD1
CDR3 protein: CASSGVRDRGAEQYF
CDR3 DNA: TGTGCCAGCAGTGGAGTCCGGGACAGGGGGGCCGAGCAGTACTTC

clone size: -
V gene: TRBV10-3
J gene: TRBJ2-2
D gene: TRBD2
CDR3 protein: CAISERGLAGTNTGELFF
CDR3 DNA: TGTGCCATCAGTGAGAGGGGACTAGCGGGTACGAACACCGGGGAGCTGTTTTTT

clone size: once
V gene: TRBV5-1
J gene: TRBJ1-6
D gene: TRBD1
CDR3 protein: CASSLARTGDGNNSPLHF
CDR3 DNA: TGCGCCAGCAGCTTGGCTAGGACAGGGGACGGGAATAATTCACCCCTCCACTTT

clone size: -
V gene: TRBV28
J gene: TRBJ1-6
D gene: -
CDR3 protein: CASMSVSYNSPLHF
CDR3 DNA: TGTGCCAGCATGTCGGTCTCCTATAATTCACCCCTCCACTTT

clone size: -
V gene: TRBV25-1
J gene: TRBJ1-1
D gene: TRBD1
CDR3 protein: CASSGDRGNTEAFF
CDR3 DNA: TGTGCCAGCAGTGGCGACAGGGGTAACACTGAAGCTTTCTTT

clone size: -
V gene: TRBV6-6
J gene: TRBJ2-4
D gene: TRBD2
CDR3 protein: CASYSGRASTKNIQYF
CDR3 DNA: TGTGCCAGCTATAGCGGGAGGGCTTCAACCAAAAACATTCAGTACTTC